The 8 T cell receptor beta chains presented below share a single source sample, sequenced in a study of T cell responses to AZD1222 COVID-19 vaccine. Clones were read by immunoSEQ multiplex PCR, and TCRdb kept only the in-frame ones, dropping some. The sample records more than 55,000 clones, roughly 87% being singletons. This sample comprised peripheral blood, obtained 28 days after the second AZD1222 dose. The source is an adult who received the AZD1222 COVID-19 vaccine.

V gene TRBV5-5 combines with J gene TRBJ2-5; the match to TRBD1 covers 7 bases. The J segment lost 1 base and the V segment lost 0 bases, leaving 3 bases of the junction unmatched. The germline V gene has CDR1 SGHKS and CDR2 YYEKEE (reference sequence). This CDR3 has 15 amino acids. Written as DNA, the CDR3 is TGTGCCAGCAGCTTGGAGGGGGCCAGCCAAGAGACCCAGTACTTC. It codes for CASSLEGASQETQYF.

The CDR3 protein is CASSEAGQGEQFF. The CDR3 bases are TGTGCCAGCAGTGAAGCAGGGCAGGGTGAGCAGTTCTTC. The chain employs TRBV2 and TRBJ2-1; possible D gene TRBD1, 5 bases. CDR3 length: 13 residues. V was clipped by 0 bases and J by 9 bases, with 9 bases between them. Germline V gene data show CDR1 as SNHLY and CDR2 as FYNNEI. The full variable domain, its missing parts supplied by reference TRBV2 and TRBJ2-1, is EPEVTQTPSHQVTQMGQEVILRCVPISNHLYFYWYRQILGQKVEFLVSFYNNEISEKSEIFDDQFSVERPDGSNFTLKIRSTKLEDSAMYFCASSEAGQGEQFFGPGTRLTVL.

CDR3 residues: CASFGAARDTQYF. The CDR3 DNA sequence: TGTGCCAGCTTCGGGGCGGCTCGGGATACGCAGTATTTT. The chain is built from TRBV5-6 and TRBJ2-3, with D tentatively TRBD1 or TRBD2 (5 bases each). The germline V gene encodes CDR1 SGHDT and CDR2 YYEEEE. V dropped 7 bases and J dropped 6 bases, with 15 bases sitting between them. The length of the CDR3 is 13 residues.

V gene TRBV25-1 combines with J gene TRBJ1-2, with TRBD1 as a possible D gene (6 bases). The CDR3 spans 14 residues. The germline V and J ends were trimmed by 3 bases and 4 bases, with 12 bases remaining between them. In germline, CDR1 is MGHDK, CDR2 SYGVNS. This CDR3 reads CASSEEGGIYGYTF. The CDR3 DNA reads as TGTGCCAGCAGTGAGGAGGGGGGTATCTATGGCTACACCTTC.

Turning to this clone: Different DNA sequences within this sample yield the same CDR3. This chain links TRBV9 with TRBJ2-3; 12 nucleotides match TRBD2. The CDR3 covers 16 residues. Germline CDR1 and CDR2: SGDLS and YYNGEE. V shed 2 bases, J shed 0 bases, and the junction held 1 base outside the gene matches. CDR3 nucleotide sequence: TGTGCCAGCAGCGTTCTAGCGGGAGGGAGCACAGATACGCAGTATTTT. Amino acid sequence: CASSVLAGGSTDTQYF.

The chain has TRBV3-1 (or the pseudogene TRBV3-2) and TRBJ1-6, with D perhaps matching TRBD1 (5 bases). CDR3 length: 15 residues. Germline CDR1 LGHDT, CDR2 YNNKEL (reference sequence). Between the trimmed V and J ends, which lost 4 bases and 0 bases, there was a span of 7 bases. The CDR3 region is CASSRGISYNSPLHF. In DNA, the CDR3 is TGTGCCAGCAGCCGGGGGATCTCCTATAATTCACCCCTCCACTTT.

The CDR3 coding sequence is TGTGCCAGCAGTGAGCGGGGGCGAGGTGAGACCCAGTACTTC. Translating it yields CASSERGRGETQYF. V and J are TRBV6-1 and TRBJ2-5; possibly TRBD2 for D (7 bases). The CDR3 consists of 14 residues. Between the trimmed V and J ends, which lost 3 bases and 5 bases, there was a span of 13 bases. Germline V gene lookup returns CDR1 MNHNS and CDR2 SASEGT.

This chain connects TRBV19 to TRBJ2-3, with 10 bases lining up with TRBD1. Germline values: CDR1 LNHDA, CDR2 SQIVND (reference sequence). Trimming at V came to 6 bases and at J to 4 bases, leaving 7 bases not matched to a gene. The CDR3 covers 15 residues. The CDR3: CASRHQGQGSDTQYF. CDR3 coding DNA: TGTGCCAGTAGACACCAGGGACAGGGGTCAGATACGCAGTATTTT. Combining the CDR3 with reference TRBV19 and TRBJ2-3 gives the whole variable domain DGGITQSPKYLFRKEGQNVTLSCEQNLNHDAMYWYRQDPGQGLRLIYYSQIVNDFQKGDIAEGYSVSREKKESFPLTVTSAQKNPTAFYLCASRHQGQGSDTQYFGPGTRLTVL.